The T cell receptor beta chain described here comes from a study of cytomegalovirus exposure and HLA in healthy donors. Regarding the study as a whole: In a later analysis, at a false discovery rate of 0.05, approximately 16,000 TCR beta sequences matched HLA alleles. According to a later analysis, most TCR beta chains associated with CMV appeared HLA-restricted.

The CDR3 covers 13 residues. Trimming took 1 base from V and 8 from J, leaving 11 bases between them. The germline gives CDR1 MGHDK, CDR2 SYGVNS. About this clone: Its antigen is undetermined.

PCR was performed using 60 Vbeta and 13 Jbeta primers. The table came from immunoSEQ multiplex PCR; TCRdb's copy has only in-frame clones and leaves some out. The sample has around 200,000 clones; under 85% are singletons. The chain links TRBV25-1 to TRBJ1-2; the D gene is possibly TRBD1 (5 bases). The receptor was derived from a woman in her forties or fifties in good health and CMV-seropositive. Sequences were obtained from PBMCs. The CDR3 bases are TGTGCCAGCAGTGAATTGGCAGGGCTGGGCTACACCTTC. Translated: CASSELAGLGYTF.